This is a list of T cell receptor beta chains from one sample in a study of cytotoxic CD8 clonotypes in ibrutinib-treated CLL. Generated by immunoSEQ multiplex PCR, the TCRdb table keeps only in-frame clones and is missing some. The sample has around 250,000 clones, around 70% seen once. This material consisted of PBMCs, taken after 24 months of ibrutinib treatment. The receptors stem from a human donor with chronic lymphocytic leukemia. The conserved cysteine and the conserved F or W are not part of the CDR3 here. Each record gives: J gene, V gene, CDR3 protein.

J: TRBJ2-1; V: TRBV18; CDR3: ASSPGGNEQF
J: TRBJ2-7; V: TRBV10-1; CDR3: ASTQDIGEQY
J: TRBJ2-3; V: TRBV5-1; CDR3: ASSLVPSGSLADTQY
J: TRBJ1-1; V: TRBV7-2; CDR3: ASSPRSWNTEAF
J: TRBJ2-5; V: TRBV2; CDR3: ASSSGLQETQY
J: TRBJ2-7; V: TRBV19; CDR3: ASATGTVNYEQY
J: TRBJ1-1; V: TRBV2; CDR3: ASRDEGEAF
J: TRBJ1-1; V: TRBV5-1; CDR3: ASSSAGTGNTEAF
J: TRBJ1-2; V: TRBV9; CDR3: ASSVAPRDTYYGYT
J: TRBJ2-5; V: TRBV5-1; CDR3: ASSLVVSGQETQY
J: TRBJ2-3; V: TRBV27; CDR3: ASRTQFLSPGLQLDTQY
J: TRBJ2-7; V: TRBV7-2; CDR3: ASSSEPQYRGPYEQY
J: TRBJ2-7; V: TRBV28; CDR3: ASSFRDYYEQY
J: TRBJ2-2; V: TRBV27; CDR3: ASARTPDTGELF
J: TRBJ1-4; V: TRBV7-9; CDR3: ASNPPGTGPEKLF
J: TRBJ2-7; V: TRBV30; CDR3: AWSVPGQGVYEQY
J: TRBJ2-2; V: TRBV6-6; CDR3: ASSYAGEGGELF
J: TRBJ2-7; V: TRBV7-9; CDR3: ASSQQTGNYEQY
J: TRBJ2-1; V: TRBV27; CDR3: ASSPLKTSGRAIGDEQF
J: TRBJ2-5; V: TRBV11-2; CDR3: ASRQPGGVGETQY
J: TRBJ1-4; V: TRBV5-4; CDR3: ASSLDGIKLF
J: TRBJ1-4; V: TRBV6-6; CDR3: ASSVTSANEKLF
J: TRBJ1-1; V: TRBV29-1; CDR3: SPGPGSTEAF
J: TRBJ1-5; V: TRBV28; CDR3: ASSSPVGAINQPQH
J: TRBJ2-1; V: TRBV21-1; CDR3: ASIKAGALPNEQF
J: TRBJ1-2; V: TRBV27; CDR3: ASREMGVGGPKYGYT
J: TRBJ1-2; V: TRBV7-9; CDR3: ASSPRDRGPIYGYT
J: TRBJ2-5; V: TRBV4-2; CDR3: ASSQEAIRETQY
J: TRBJ1-6; V: TRBV4-3; CDR3: ASSQGAGRGDSPLH
J: TRBJ2-3; V: TRBV28; CDR3: ASSKRLAAHTDTQY
J: TRBJ1-1; V: TRBV6-6; CDR3: ASSLYRVATEAF